This T cell receptor (beta chain) was identified during a study of Graves' ophthalmopathy and Graves' hyperthyroidism. This clonotype occurred many times. Transcripts of RNA were the source for amplifying TCR beta CDR3 regions. HTBI primers primed a first-round RT-PCR, and a second-round multiplex PCR followed. Each CDR3 protein gets one entry after TCRdb re-called the multiplex PCR reads with MiXCR. The sample records roughly 420,000 distinct CDR3 sequences, approximately 21% being singletons. The source material was peripheral blood. The clonotype originates from a woman younger than 30 with stable Graves' hyperthyroidism.

The CDR3 DNA reads TGTGCCAGCAGTTTCGGGGGGTCTAGGTGGAGTTCACCCCTCCACTTT. Translating it yields CASSFGGSRWSSPLHF. V and J are TRBV28 and TRBJ1-6, with a possible D match to TRBD1 (5 bases). CDR1 MDHEN and CDR2 SYDVKM come from the germline V gene. The CDR3 covers 16 residues. V was trimmed by 3 bases and J by 9 bases, leaving 18 bases between them.